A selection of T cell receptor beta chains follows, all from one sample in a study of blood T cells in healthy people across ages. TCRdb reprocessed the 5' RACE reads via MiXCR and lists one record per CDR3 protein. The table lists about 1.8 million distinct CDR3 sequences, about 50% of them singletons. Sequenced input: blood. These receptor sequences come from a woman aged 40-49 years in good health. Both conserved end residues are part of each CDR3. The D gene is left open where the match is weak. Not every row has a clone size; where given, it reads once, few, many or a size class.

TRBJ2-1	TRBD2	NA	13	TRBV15	CATSWGTRNEQFF	TGTGCCACCAGCTGGGGGACTAGGAATGAGCAGTTCTTC
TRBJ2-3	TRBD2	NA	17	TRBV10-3	CAISAGSSGGALDTQYF	TGTGCCATCAGTGCGGGTTCTAGCGGGGGGGCGTTGGATACGCAGTATTTT
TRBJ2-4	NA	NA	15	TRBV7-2	CASSLQPLASYIQYF	TGTGCCAGCAGCCTACAGCCCTTGGCATCGTACATTCAGTACTTC
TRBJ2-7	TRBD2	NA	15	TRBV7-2	CASSSLSGGFCEQYF	TGTGCCAGCAGCTCCCTAAGCGGGGGATTCTGCGAGCAGTACTTC
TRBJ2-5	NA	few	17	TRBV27	CASSPLPGPARTETQYF	TGTGCCAGCAGTCCACTCCCGGGCCCCGCACGCACAGAGACCCAGTACTTC
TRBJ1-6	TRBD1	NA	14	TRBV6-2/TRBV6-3	CASWTGQGGSPLHF	TGTGCCAGCTGGACGGGACAGGGAGGTTCACCCCTCCACTTT
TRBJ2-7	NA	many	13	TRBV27	CASSLDRNYEQYF	TGTGCCAGCAGTTTGGACCGGAACTACGAGCAGTACTTC
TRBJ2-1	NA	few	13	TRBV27	CASSLWRNNEQFF	TGTGCCAGCAGTTTATGGAGGAACAATGAGCAGTTCTTC
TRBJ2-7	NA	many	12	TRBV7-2	CASAAVSYEQYF	TGTGCCAGCGCGGCAGTCTCCTACGAGCAGTACTTC
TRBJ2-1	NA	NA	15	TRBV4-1	CASSQARGEYNEQFF	TGCGCCAGCAGCCAAGCCAGAGGGGAATACAATGAGCAGTTCTTC
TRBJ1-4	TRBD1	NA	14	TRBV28	CASRTNRGGEKLFF	TGTGCCAGCAGAACAAACAGGGGTGGGGAAAAACTGTTTTTT
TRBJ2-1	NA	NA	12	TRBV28	CATNPDYNEQFF	TGTGCCACCAACCCGGATTACAATGAGCAGTTCTTC
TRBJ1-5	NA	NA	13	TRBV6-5	CASRAFSNQPQHF	TGTGCCAGCAGAGCCTTTAGCAATCAGCCCCAGCATTTT
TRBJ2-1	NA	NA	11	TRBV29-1	CSVTPGDEQFF	TGCAGCGTTACTCCCGGGGATGAGCAGTTCTTC
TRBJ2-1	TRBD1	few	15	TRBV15	CATSRLLQGAYEQFF	TGTGCCACCAGCAGACTACTACAGGGGGCGTATGAGCAGTTCTTC
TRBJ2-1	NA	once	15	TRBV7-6	CASSSDTLSYNEQFF	TGTGCCAGCAGCTCAGACACCCTCTCCTACAATGAGCAGTTCTTC
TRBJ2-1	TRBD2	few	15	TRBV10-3	CAISEIASGGHEQFF	TGTGCCATCAGTGAGATTGCTAGCGGGGGCCATGAGCAGTTCTTC
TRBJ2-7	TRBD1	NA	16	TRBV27	CASSLPSTGGGHEQYF	TGTGCCAGCAGTTTACCCTCGACAGGGGGAGGCCACGAGCAGTACTTC
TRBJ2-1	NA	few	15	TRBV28	CASSFWSIPYNEQFF	TGTGCCAGCAGTTTCTGGAGCATCCCCTACAATGAGCAGTTCTTC
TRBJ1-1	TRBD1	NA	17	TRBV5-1	CASSSRGQGVMNTKAFF	TGCGCCAGCAGCTCTAGGGGACAGGGGGTAATGAACACTAAAGCTTTCTTT
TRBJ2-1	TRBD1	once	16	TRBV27	CASSLIGGASYNEQFF	TGTGCCAGCAGTTTAATAGGGGGCGCATCCTACAATGAGCAGTTCTTC
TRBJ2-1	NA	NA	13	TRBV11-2	CASRVYPNNEQFF	TGTGCCAGCAGAGTTTATCCCAACAATGAGCAGTTCTTC
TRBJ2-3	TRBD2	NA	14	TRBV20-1	CSAPTSGRTDTQYF	TGCAGTGCGCCAACTAGCGGGCGCACAGATACGCAGTATTTT
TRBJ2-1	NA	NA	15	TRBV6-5	CVSSPQGLIGNEQFF	TGTGTCAGCAGCCCACAGGGCCTAATAGGTAATGAGCAGTTCTTC
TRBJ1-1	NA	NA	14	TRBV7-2	CASSHSRGNTEAFF	TGTGCCAGCAGTCATTCTAGGGGGAACACTGAAGCTTTCTTT
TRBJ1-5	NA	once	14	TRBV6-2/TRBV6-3	CANTQGTSNQPQHF	TGTGCCAACACCCAGGGTACAAGCAATCAGCCCCAGCATTTT
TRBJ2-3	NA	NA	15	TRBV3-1	CASSRLTGRTDTQYF	TGTGCCAGCAGCCGCCTGACCGGACGCACAGATACGCAGTATTTT
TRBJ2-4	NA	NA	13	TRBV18	CASSKLSEGEQYF	TGTGCCAGCTCAAAACTTTCCGAGGGGGAGCAGTACTTC
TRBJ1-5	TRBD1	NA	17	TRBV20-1	CSARTGTPRGSNQPQHF	TGCAGTGCTAGGACAGGGACACCACGAGGGAGCAATCAGCCCCAGCATTTT
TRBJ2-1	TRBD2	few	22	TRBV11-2	CASSLLVGPGLAGGPATNEQFF	TGTGCCAGCAGCCTCTTAGTGGGACCGGGACTAGCGGGGGGGCCAGCAACCAATGAGCAGTTCTTC
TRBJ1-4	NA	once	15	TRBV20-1	CSARASTGNGEKLFF	TGCAGTGCTAGAGCTAGTACAGGGAATGGGGAAAAACTGTTTTTT
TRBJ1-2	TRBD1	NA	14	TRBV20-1	CSADRDSYNYGYTF	TGCAGTGCTGACCGGGACAGCTATAACTATGGCTACACCTTC
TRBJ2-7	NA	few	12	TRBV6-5	CASRGSEYEQYF	TGTGCCAGCAGAGGGTCAGAATACGAGCAGTACTTC
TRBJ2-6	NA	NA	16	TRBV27	CASSLTGGIGANVLTF	TGTGCCAGCAGTCTTACCGGGGGCATTGGGGCCAACGTCCTGACTTTC
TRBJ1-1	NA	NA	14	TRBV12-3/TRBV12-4	CASSIPTNTAEAFF	TGTGCCAGCAGTATCCCAACGAACACTGCTGAAGCTTTCTTT
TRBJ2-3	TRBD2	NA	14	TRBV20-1	CSQAGGLFTDTQYF	TGCAGTCAAGCGGGGGGGTTGTTCACAGATACGCAGTATTTT
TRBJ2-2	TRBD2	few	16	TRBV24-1	CATSDPGTSGTGELFF	TGTGCCACCAGTGATCCCGGGACTAGTGGTACCGGGGAGCTGTTTTTT
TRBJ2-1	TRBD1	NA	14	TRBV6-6	CASSYTLQGTEQFF	TGTGCCAGCAGTTACACATTACAGGGGACTGAGCAGTTCTTC
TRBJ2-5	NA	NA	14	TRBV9	CACSVGQGTGEQYF	TGTGCCTGCAGCGTAGGGCAGGGGACGGGGGAGCAGTACTTC
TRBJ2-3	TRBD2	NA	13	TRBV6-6	CASRDGGLDTQYF	TGTGCCAGTCGTGACGGGGGGTTAGATACGCAGTATTTT
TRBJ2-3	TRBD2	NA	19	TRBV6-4	CASSELAGGPASRTDTQYF	TGTGCCAGCAGTGAACTAGCGGGGGGCCCAGCCTCTCGCACAGATACGCAGTATTTT
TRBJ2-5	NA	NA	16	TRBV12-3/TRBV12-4	CASSLKDFWEEETQYF	TGTGCCAGCAGTTTAAAGGACTTCTGGGAAGAAGAGACCCAGTACTTC
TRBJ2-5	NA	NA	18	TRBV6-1	CASSDLGSGRTSQETQYF	TGTGCCAGCAGTGATTTGGGGTCGGGGAGGACAAGTCAAGAGACCCAGTACTTC
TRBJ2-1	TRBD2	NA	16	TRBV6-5	CASSYSSGGFHIEQFF	TGTGCCAGCAGTTACTCAAGCGGGGGCTTTCATATTGAGCAGTTCTTC
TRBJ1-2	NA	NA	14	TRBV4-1	CASNQESVNYGYTF	TGCGCCAGCAACCAAGAGTCAGTTAACTATGGCTACACCTTC
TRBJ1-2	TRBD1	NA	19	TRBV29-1	CSVETRWLDRVSLNYGYTF	TGCAGCGTTGAAACCCGGTGGTTGGACAGGGTGTCCCTTAACTATGGCTACACCTTC
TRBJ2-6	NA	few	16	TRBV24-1	CATSDSGRSGANVLTF	TGTGCCACCAGTGATTCGGGCAGATCTGGGGCCAACGTCCTGACTTTC
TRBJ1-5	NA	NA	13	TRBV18	CASSSKSNQPQHF	TGTGCCAGCTCATCCAAAAGCAATCAGCCCCAGCATTTT
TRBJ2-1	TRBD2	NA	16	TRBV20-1	CSARAIQRGDDNEQFF	TGCAGTGCTAGAGCCATCCAGCGGGGGGATGACAATGAGCAGTTCTTC
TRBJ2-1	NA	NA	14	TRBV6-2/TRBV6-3	CASSYGLANNEQFF	TGTGCCAGCAGTTACGGCCTAGCGAACAATGAGCAGTTCTTC
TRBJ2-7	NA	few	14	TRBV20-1	CSARDQRASYEQYF	TGCAGTGCTAGAGACCAGCGGGCTAGCTACGAGCAGTACTTC
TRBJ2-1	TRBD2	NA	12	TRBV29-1	CSVEWGGETQFF	TGCAGCGTTGAGTGGGGGGGAGAGACCCAGTTCTTC
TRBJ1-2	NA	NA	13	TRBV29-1	CSVGGGQGYGYTF	TGCAGCGTTGGGGGCGGGCAGGGCTATGGCTACACCTTC
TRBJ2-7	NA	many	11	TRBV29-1	CSVDQGHEQYF	TGCAGCGTAGATCAGGGGCATGAGCAGTACTTC